The 16 T cell receptor beta chains listed next were all sequenced from one sample in a study of cytomegalovirus exposure and HLA in healthy donors. PCR amplification relied on 60 Vbeta primers (plus 13 Jbeta primers). Using immunoSEQ multiplex PCR, the repertoire was profiled, and TCRdb retains in-frame clones only, with some absent. The sample lists fewer than 250,000 clones, about 80% seen once, with about 9.4% in the top ten. Sequenced input: PBMCs. The receptors derive from a woman between 45 and 60 years old in good health and CMV-seropositive.

The chain has TRBV2 and TRBJ1-2; TRBD1 is a possible D gene (5 bases). With 4 bases removed from V and 2 bases from J, the gap between germline ends came to 8 bases. This CDR3 spans 13 amino acids. CDR1 and CDR2 (germline): SNHLY, FYNNEI. The chain's CDR3 is CASSAGSNYGYTF. CDR3 DNA sequence: TGTGCCAGCAGTGCAGGGTCGAACTATGGCTACACCTTC.

The V and J genes are TRBV6-6 and TRBJ2-1, with D maybe TRBD2 (7 bases). The CDR3 has 15 amino acids. Germline-derived CDR1 and CDR2 are MNHNY and SVGAGI (reference sequence). Trimming stripped 4 bases from V and 7 bases from J, with 17 bases between. The CDR3 is CASSSLQGGLNEQFF. The CDR3 DNA is TGTGCCAGCAGTTCGTTACAGGGAGGGTTAAATGAGCAGTTCTTC.

This chain uses TRBV7-9 with TRBJ2-7; 9 bases line up with TRBD2. Germline CDR1 SEHNR, CDR2 FQNEAQ (reference sequence). V lost 2 bases to trimming and J lost 1 base; unmatched junction nucleotides: 9. There are 17 residues in the CDR3. Here the CDR3 DNA reads TGTGCCAGCAGCTTAACCCTAGGGCGGGGGGGGTCCTACGAGCAGTACTTC. Translated, it gives CASSLTLGRGGSYEQYF.

The J gene is TRBJ2-5, the V gene TRBV19; the match to TRBD1 covers 8 bases. The V segment lost 5 bases and the J segment 5 bases; nucleotides outside the gene matches: 7. Germline CDR1 is LNHDA and CDR2 is SQIVND (reference sequence). The CDR3 length is 14 residues. Here the CDR3 DNA reads TGTGCCAGTAGTGGGAGACAGGGGCGTGAGACCCAGTACTTC. This encodes CASSGRQGRETQYF.

This clone occurred once. The V and J genes are TRBV28 and TRBJ1-1; a possible D gene is TRBD1 (6 bases). The CDR3 runs to 12 residues. The germline V and J ends were trimmed by 5 bases and 7 bases, with 11 bases remaining between them. Germline CDR1 and CDR2: MDHEN and SYDVKM. CDR3 residues: CASSLQGNEAFF. CDR3 DNA: TGTGCCAGCAGTCTACAGGGCAATGAAGCTTTCTTT.

The gene calls are TRBV2 and TRBJ1-1, with D maybe TRBD1 (5 bases). The ends were cut back, 5 bases at V and 0 bases at J, with 7 bases in the middle. Germline loops: CDR1 SNHLY, CDR2 FYNNEI. The CDR3 length is 13 residues. CDR3 protein: CASSTGMNTEAFF. DNA for the CDR3: TGTGCCAGCAGTACAGGAATGAACACTGAAGCTTTCTTT. The full variable domain, in which reference TRBV2 and TRBJ1-1 provide the parts outside the CDR3, is EPEVTQTPSHQVTQMGQEVILRCVPISNHLYFYWYRQILGQKVEFLVSFYNNEISEKSEIFDDQFSVERPDGSNFTLKIRSTKLEDSAMYFCASSTGMNTEAFFGQGTRLTVV.

The DNA for the CDR3 is TGTGCCAGCAGTGAAGACGACAGGGTCTTCTCTGGAAACACCATATATTTT. Its translation: CASSEDDRVFSGNTIYF. The chain uses TRBV6-1 and TRBJ1-3; 7 nucleotides agree with TRBD1. The germline V gene has CDR1 MNHNS and CDR2 SASEGT. This CDR3 contains 17 residues. V was pared by 1 base and J by 0 bases, with 6 bases of the junction left unmatched.

A single count supports this clone. The rearrangement joins TRBV27 to TRBJ1-6, with D perhaps TRBD1 (6 bases). This CDR3 comprises 16 residues. Germline lookup yields CDR1 MNHEY and CDR2 SMNVEV (reference sequence). Deletions cut 5 bases from V and 2 bases from J, with 13 bases between. This CDR3 reads CASSTTGNPYNSPLHF. The DNA for the CDR3 is TGTGCCAGCAGTACCACAGGGAATCCCTATAATTCACCCCTCCACTTT.

The genes are TRBV11-2 and TRBJ1-2, with D perhaps matching TRBD1 (5 bases). In germline, CDR1 is SGHAT, CDR2 FQNNGV. V shed 5 bases and J shed 7 bases, with 14 bases lying between them. The CDR3 sequence is 13 residues long. This chain's CDR3 is CASSPMVGAGYTF. The CDR3 DNA is TGTGCCAGCAGCCCGATGGTAGGGGCTGGCTACACCTTC.

This sequence joins TRBV6-1 and TRBJ1-3, with D perhaps matching TRBD1 (5 bases). The V gene lost 3 bases and the J gene lost 2 bases, with 8 bases spanning the gap. Looked up from germline, CDR1 is MNHNS and CDR2 is SASEGT. The CDR3 consists of 14 residues. CDR3 loop: CASSDDSTGNTIYF. CDR3 in DNA: TGTGCCAGCAGTGATGACAGTACTGGAAACACCATATATTTT.

The rearrangement links TRBV2 to TRBJ2-5; the match to TRBD1 covers 8 bases. The CDR3 covers 15 residues. V lost 5 bases, J lost 4 bases, and 9 bases stayed unmatched. The germline CDR1 and CDR2 sequences are SNHLY and FYNNEI. In nucleotides, the CDR3 is TGTGCCAGCAGTCCCAGACAGGGGTTGAGAGAGACCCAGTACTTC. Translated, it gives CASSPRQGLRETQYF. The full variable domain, with the rest looked up from reference TRBV2 and TRBJ2-5, is EPEVTQTPSHQVTQMGQEVILRCVPISNHLYFYWYRQILGQKVEFLVSFYNNEISEKSEIFDDQFSVERPDGSNFTLKIRSTKLEDSAMYFCASSPRQGLRETQYFGPGTRLLVL.

V and J are TRBV6-6 and TRBJ1-2, with D possibly being TRBD1 (6 bases). The V and J ends lost 4 bases and 0 bases respectively, with 15 bases between them. CDR1 and CDR2 (germline): MNHNY, SVGAGI (reference sequence). The CDR3 contains 16 residues. The CDR3 coding sequence is TGTGCCAGCAGTTTCACCAGGGGCCCCCCTAACTATGGCTACACCTTC. It translates to CASSFTRGPPNYGYTF.

This clone was recorded once. The genes are TRBV11-1 and TRBJ2-2; tentative D call: TRBD2 (6 bases). The CDR3 runs 15 residues. The germline V gene has CDR1 SGHAT and CDR2 FQDESV (reference sequence). V lost 0 bases to trimming and J lost 1 base, with 6 bases between them. CDR3 DNA sequence: TGTGCCAGCAGCTTAGCGCGGGGGAACACCGGGGAGCTGTTTTTT. Translating gives CASSLARGNTGELFF.

The chain employs TRBV11-1 and TRBJ2-3; tentatively, D is TRBD1 (5 bases). The V gene lost 3 bases and the J gene lost 5 bases, with 15 bases spanning the gap. From germline, CDR1 is SGHAT and CDR2 FQDESV (reference sequence). CDR3 length: 15 amino acids. The CDR3 coding sequence is TGTGCCAGCAGCTTCCTGTGGGGCCGAGGAGATACGCAGTATTTT. Amino acids: CASSFLWGRGDTQYF.

The V gene is TRBV7-9, the J gene TRBJ1-2; weak D call: TRBD1 (5 bases). Trimming removed 2 bases from V and 0 bases from J, with 7 bases in between. The CDR3 runs 14 residues. Germline CDR1 reads SEHNR; CDR2 reads FQNEAQ (reference sequence). The CDR3: CASSLWGANYGYTF. The CDR3 bases are TGTGCCAGCAGCTTATGGGGGGCTAACTATGGCTACACCTTC.

In DNA form, the CDR3 reads TGTGCCAGCAGCCCAGGGGTCGGGGCCAACGTCCTGACTTTC. Amino acids: CASSPGVGANVLTF. The rearrangement uses TRBV7-8 and TRBJ2-6; D is possibly TRBD1 (6 bases). The V end was cut by 5 bases, the J end by 4 bases, with 9 bases between. The CDR3 extends over 14 amino acids. Germline loops: CDR1 SGHVS, CDR2 FQNEAQ.